This record covers a single T cell receptor (beta chain). No antigen is known for it. Possible read error: a much larger clone is one base away. This entry comes from a study of early T cells in non-severe SARS-CoV-2 infection (TCRdb year 2021). About the investigation overall: Bulk RNA from unsorted whole blood was used for TCR sequencing, so alpha and beta chains could not be paired.

This was a case-control study nested in a cohort of healthcare workers in London, UK, who had nasopharyngeal swab PCR tests and blood samples taken every week. Between 23 and 31 March 2020, the week of the UK lockdown, healthcare workers were enrolled and then followed up weekly for as long as 16 weeks. The method was 5' RACE. Sequenced using a NextSeq 500. In the TCR library protocol, unique molecular identifiers were attached to individual cDNA molecules to correct for PCR bias and sequencing error. Both TCR alpha and beta chains were sequenced, and tight co-correlation was observed between alpha and beta sequence abundances in each sample. On the authors' methods: Decombinator V4 was used to perform V gene, J gene and CDR3 annotation of TCR sequences. Expanded TCRs were defined as changing significantly between any two time points under a Poisson model with p below 0.0001. TCR abundances were normalised to the total number of TCRs sequenced per sample and expressed as counts per million. MAIT TCRs were defined by TRAV1-2 paired with TRAJ12, TRAJ20 or TRAJ33, and iNKT TCRs by TRAV10 paired with TRAJ18. VDJdb, accessed 1 November 2021, was searched for CMV, EBV and SARS-CoV-2 annotated TCRs, with TCRs annotated for multiple antigens excluded. Through fastp at Q25 and MiXCR, TCRdb rebuilt clones from the public reads, retaining in-frame beta chains. For every CDR3 protein sequence, its rows merge into one entry that carries the most common genes and DNA. These V and J calls originate from TCRdb's pipeline instead of the authors' own analysis. Present in this sample are roughly 100,000 distinct CDR3 sequences, about 12% of which were seen just once. Roughly 6.3% of the sample is held by the ten biggest clonotypes.

According to the germline V gene, CDR1 reads SGHDT and CDR2 reads YYEEEE. The CDR3 holds 14 amino acids from the cysteine to the phenylalanine. The entry retains the CDR3 DNA only, 42 bases that are in frame from base 1. The paper as a whole reports these results and caveats: Matching against VDJdb was skewed toward anti-spike CD8 responses, likely underestimated virus-specific expansions, and missed private and CD4 specificities.

The V and J genes are TRBV5-6 and TRBJ1-3; a confident D gene designation cannot be given. This receptor was obtained from an adult who was a healthcare worker with PCR-confirmed SARS-CoV-2 infection or an uninfected control (not recorded which). Specimen: whole blood. In nucleotide form, the sequence is TGTGTCAGCAGCTTCTACACATCTGGAAACACCATATATTTT. It encodes CVSSFYTSGNTIYF.